The next 20 T cell receptor beta chains were all read from a single sample in a study of identical twins. Via MiXCR, TCRdb re-called the 5' RACE reads, giving one row per CDR3 protein. The sample holds 500,000 to 600,000 distinct CDR3 sequences, 20% to 25% seen once. The sample also formed part of further work on T cells expressing NK-cell markers.

Sample: CD4+ T cells sorted from blood. The origin of the receptors is a woman between 18 and 30 years old in good health.

The chain combines TRBV7-8 with TRBJ2-3, with 7 bases that match TRBD1. The germline CDR1 and CDR2 sequences are SGHVS and FQNEAQ. The CDR3 extends over 15 amino acids. The trim removed 5 bases at V and 4 bases at J, leaving 9 bases unmatched. In DNA, the CDR3 is TGTGCCAGCAGCCCACAGGGGAGTCTCCCAGATACGCAGTATTTT. Residues: CASSPQGSLPDTQYF.

The chain couples TRBV30 to TRBJ1-1, with D unresolved. The CDR3 extends over 14 amino acids. Germline V gives CDR1 GTSNPN, CDR2 SVGIG (reference sequence). The ends were cut back, 0 bases at V and 3 bases at J, with 11 bases in the middle. The CDR3 protein is CAWSVQVGYTEAFF. The CDR3 bases are TGTGCCTGGAGTGTACAAGTCGGATACACTGAAGCTTTCTTT.

This clonotype was detected only a few times. The gene calls are TRBV12-3 or TRBV12-4 and TRBJ2-7, with a tentative D call TRBD2 (5 bases). The CDR3 covers 15 residues. Deletions cut 6 bases from V and 0 bases from J, with 15 bases between. This chain's CDR3 is CASSPGWPHSYEQYF. The CDR3 region has the DNA TGTGCCAGCAGCCCGGGGTGGCCTCACTCCTACGAGCAGTACTTC.

The chain links TRBV9 to TRBJ2-7; D uncertain. V lost 0 bases and J 8 bases, leaving 9 bases between the germline ends. Per germline, CDR1 SGDLS and CDR2 YYNGEE. This CDR3 comprises 12 residues. The CDR3 here is CASSVGSGKQYF. In DNA, the CDR3 is TGTGCCAGCAGCGTAGGGTCGGGTAAGCAGTACTTC.

The CDR3 bases are TGTGCCATCAGTGCCCAGCGGGAGGGATCCATACAGCAGTACTTC. This encodes CAISAQREGSIQQYF. This chain uses TRBV10-3 with TRBJ2-7, with 10 bases matching TRBD2. V lost 4 bases, J lost 8 bases, and 11 bases stayed unmatched. The germline gives CDR1 ENHRY, CDR2 SYGVKD. The CDR3 contains 15 residues.

The table lists this clonotype with a few counts. The rearrangement links TRBV6-1 to TRBJ1-3; possible D gene TRBD1, 6 bases. From germline, CDR1 is MNHNS and CDR2 SASEGT. V lost 1 base, J lost 7 bases, and 11 bases lay in between. CDR3 length: 14 amino acids. The CDR3 loop reads CASSEDRVVNTIYF. The CDR3 nucleotides read TGTGCCAGCAGTGAAGACAGGGTGGTTAACACCATATATTTT.

The CDR3 DNA reads TGTGCCAGCAGTTTTAACAGCGGGAGGTGGGACGAGCAGTACTTC. This sequence encodes CASSFNSGRWDEQYF. The chain uses TRBV6-2 or TRBV6-3 and TRBJ2-7; 9 positions match TRBD2. The V gene's germline CDR1 is MNHEY and CDR2 SVGEGT. The CDR3 length is 15 residues. V was clipped by 4 bases and J by 5 bases; unmatched bases: 9.

This clonotype has just a few counts. V usage is TRBV15 and J usage is TRBJ2-7, with D unresolved. Germline V gene lookup returns CDR1 LNHNV and CDR2 YYDKDF (reference sequence). The V end was cut by 1 base, the J end by 2 bases, with 12 bases between. CDR3 length equals 15 residues. CDR3 nucleotide sequence: TGTGCCACCAGCAGAGCGCGGACCCTTACCTACGAGCAGTACTTC. Protein product: CATSRARTLTYEQYF. Full variable domain (missing parts from reference TRBV15 and TRBJ2-7): DAMVIQNPRYQVTQFGKPVTLSCSQTLNHNVMYWYQQKSSQAPKLLFHYYDKDFNNEADTPDNFQSRRPNTSFCFLDIRSPGLGDTAMYLCATSRARTLTYEQYFGPGTRLTVT.

CDR3 sequence: CASRGLAGTGELFF. The CDR3, as DNA: TGTGCCAGCAGGGGACTAGCGGGTACCGGGGAGCTGTTTTTT. The rearrangement joins TRBV6-1 to TRBJ2-2; 12 nucleotides agree with TRBD2. J lost 5 bases, V lost 6 bases, and 1 base had no gene match. Germline CDR1 reads MNHNS; CDR2 reads SASEGT. This CDR3 is 14 amino acids long.

The chain carries TRBV6-5 and TRBJ2-7; 8 bases fit TRBD1. The junction had 5 bases not matched to a gene; V was cut back by 4 bases and J by 6 bases. Germline CDR1 MNHEY, CDR2 SVGAGI. There are 13 residues in the CDR3. CDR3 in DNA: TGTGCCAGCAGTTGGGGGGACAGGCGCGAGCAGTACTTC. This sequence encodes CASSWGDRREQYF.

The table lists this clonotype with a few counts. This chain links TRBV12-3 or TRBV12-4 with TRBJ1-6, with 9 positions matching TRBD1. CDR3 length: 15 amino acids. V trimming: 3 bases; J trimming: 10 bases; junction bases outside the gene matches: 7. In DNA, the CDR3 is TGTGCCAGCAGTTTGTTGGGACAGGGAGGATCACCCCTCCACTTT. Its protein product is CASSLLGQGGSPLHF.

The CDR3 nucleotides are TGCGCCAGCAGCCAAGAAAGGGCAGAAGAGACCCAGTACTTC. It specifies CASSQERAEETQYF. The V gene is TRBV5-1, the J gene TRBJ2-5; D unclear. Trimming pared 4 bases from V and 3 bases from J, leaving 13 bases between. Germline-derived CDR1 and CDR2 are SGHRS and YFSETQ. The CDR3 is 14 amino acids.

V gene TRBV2 combines with J gene TRBJ2-7; unclear D gene. Per the germline V gene, CDR1 is SNHLY and CDR2 is FYNNEI. CDR3 length: 11 amino acids. Trimming removed 6 bases from V and 6 bases from J, with 9 bases in between. This CDR3 reads CASRGPSEQYF. CDR3 bases: TGTGCCAGCAGGGGTCCCAGCGAGCAGTACTTC.

V gene TRBV2 combines with J gene TRBJ2-7; 7 bases agree with TRBD1. Germline V gene lookup returns CDR1 SNHLY and CDR2 FYNNEI. The CDR3 runs to 14 residues. Trimming removed 5 bases from V and 4 bases from J; junction bases left unmatched: 8. This CDR3 is CASSTGTVRYEQYF. Here the CDR3 DNA reads TGTGCCAGCAGTACCGGGACAGTGAGGTACGAGCAGTACTTC.

This chain links TRBV20-1 with TRBJ1-2; TRBD1 matches 7 bases. Germline V gives CDR1 DFQATT, CDR2 SNEGSKA (reference sequence). V was pared by 6 bases and J by 1 base, with 8 bases of the junction left unmatched. The length of the CDR3 is 14 residues. CDR3 in DNA: TGCAGTGCAGATGAGGGGGCGCGTAACTATGGCTACACCTTC. Amino acids: CSADEGARNYGYTF.

The V gene is TRBV6-1, the J gene TRBJ2-1, with 10 bases matching TRBD2. The CDR3 covers 15 residues. Trimming removed 6 bases from V and 5 bases from J; junction bases left unmatched: 7. Germline CDR1 reads MNHNS; CDR2 reads SASEGT. CDR3 nucleotides: TGTGCCAGCAGGCCAGCGGGAGGGCCCCACAATGAGCAGTTCTTC. Amino acids: CASRPAGGPHNEQFF.

The chain joins TRBV6-5 to TRBJ2-3, with 7 nucleotides matching TRBD2. Germline V lookup: CDR1 MNHEY, CDR2 SVGAGI. The J segment lost 1 base and the V segment lost 0 bases, leaving 1 base of the junction unmatched. The CDR3 consists of 15 residues. CDR3 sequence: CASSYSAGGTDTQYF. CDR3 coding DNA: TGTGCCAGCAGTTACTCGGCGGGGGGCACAGATACGCAGTATTTT.

This clonotype was counted only a few times. The chain uses TRBV10-2 and TRBJ2-7; 12 bases match TRBD1. V shed 7 bases, J shed 6 bases, and the junction held 1 base outside the gene matches. Looked up from germline, CDR1 is WSHSY and CDR2 is SAAADI. The length of the CDR3 is 12 residues. CDR3 amino acids: CASTGQGAEQYF. CDR3 nucleotide sequence: TGCGCCAGCACGGGACAGGGGGCCGAGCAGTACTTC.

V gene TRBV5-1 combines with J gene TRBJ2-1; 7 nucleotides align to TRBD1. The CDR3 extends over 16 amino acids. Unmatched junction bases numbered 7, after V lost 4 bases and J lost 0 bases. CDR1 is SGHRS, CDR2 YFSETQ, per germline. CDR3 region: CASSPGQPNSYNEQFF. The CDR3 DNA follows: TGCGCCAGCAGCCCGGGACAGCCAAACTCCTACAATGAGCAGTTCTTC.

V is TRBV20-1 and J is TRBJ2-1, with unresolved D. The CDR3 is 15 amino acids. Germline V CDR1 and CDR2: DFQATT, SNEGSKA (reference sequence). The germline V and J ends were trimmed by 5 bases and 0 bases, with 14 bases remaining between them. CDR3 loop: CSAAGWWASYNEQFF. CDR3 bases: TGCAGTGCTGCCGGATGGTGGGCCTCCTACAATGAGCAGTTCTTC.